This paragraph reports one T cell receptor beta chain. Its cognate antigen is unknown. As for treatment: roughly ten-day PBMC culture with coronavirus spike peptide pools or control peptides (ViraFEST assay). Researchers collected the unexposed donor's CD4+ T cells before the COVID-19 pandemic (2011-2018). Sequencing of the DNA from cultured CD4+ T cells was carried out with the Oncomine TCR Beta short-read assay. In this case, cultured CD4+ T cells provided the extracted genomic DNA. Via MiXCR, TCRdb re-called the PCR reads, giving one row per CDR3 protein. The sample yields thousands of distinct CDR3 sequences, 25% to 40% seen once. The data derive from a study of vaccination and CD4 T cells after COVID-19. Study at large: Treatment of control cultures consisted of a CEFX pool, an HIV-1 Nef pool, or no peptide.

The CDR3 is 15 amino acids. Germline CDR1 is SQVTM and CDR2 is ANQGSEA. The V and J ends lost 3 bases and 2 bases, in that order; junction bases with no gene match: 3. This chain joins TRBV29-1 and TRBJ2-3; 12 nucleotides line up with TRBD1. Material for sequencing was CD4+ T cells from blood, cultured in vitro. The origin of this receptor is a human donor in good health. The DNA of the CDR3 is TGCAGCGTTGAGGGGACAGGGGGCAACACAGATACGCAGTATTTT. Its translation: CSVEGTGGNTDTQYF.